Detailed here is one T cell receptor beta chain. V gave up 6 bases and J gave up 6 bases; unmatched junction bases: 9. Germline values: CDR1 SEHNR, CDR2 FQNEAQ (reference sequence). This CDR3 contains 14 residues. The record originates from a study of control samples from healthy donors and cancer patients. Profiling relied on immunoSEQ multiplex PCR, and the TCRdb table lists in-frame clones only, not all of them. The sample includes fewer than 500,000 clones, around nine tenths of them seen just once. The sequenced material came from PBMCs. The TCR comes from a middle-aged man with head and neck cancer. This chain joins TRBV7-9 and TRBJ1-2; 8 nucleotides match TRBD1. The CDR3, as DNA: TGTGCCAGCAGTCTGGACAGGGTCTCTAATGGCTACACCTTC. The encoded protein is CASSLDRVSNGYTF.